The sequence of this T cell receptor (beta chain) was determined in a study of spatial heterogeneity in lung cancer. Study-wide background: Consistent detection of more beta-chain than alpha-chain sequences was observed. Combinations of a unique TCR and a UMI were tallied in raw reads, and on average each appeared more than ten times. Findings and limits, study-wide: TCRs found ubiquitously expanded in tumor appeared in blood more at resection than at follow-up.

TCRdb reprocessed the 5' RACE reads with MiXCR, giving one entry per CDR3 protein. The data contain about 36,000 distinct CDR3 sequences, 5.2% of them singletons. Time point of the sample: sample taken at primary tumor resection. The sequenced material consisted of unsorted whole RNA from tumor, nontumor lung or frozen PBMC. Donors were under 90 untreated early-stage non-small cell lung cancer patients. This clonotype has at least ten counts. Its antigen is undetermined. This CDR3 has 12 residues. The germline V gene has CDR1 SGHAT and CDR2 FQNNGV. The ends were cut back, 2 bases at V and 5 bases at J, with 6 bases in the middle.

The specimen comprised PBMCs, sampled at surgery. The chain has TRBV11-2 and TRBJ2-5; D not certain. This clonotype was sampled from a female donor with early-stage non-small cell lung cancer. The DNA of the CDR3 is TGTGCCAGCAGCTTACAGAGGGAGACCCAGTACTTC. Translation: CASSLQRETQYF.